This T cell receptor beta chain was sequenced during a study of graft-versus-host responses after intestinal transplantation. Grafts had their tissue processed, releasing intraepithelial and lamina propria lymphocytes. Per the germline V gene, CDR1 is MDHEN and CDR2 is SYDVKM. V was cut by 2 bases and J by 5 bases, with 15 bases left in between. The CDR3 length is 15 residues. Clones were sequenced by immunoSEQ multiplex PCR, and TCRdb holds only the in-frame ones, with some missing. Found here are roughly 36,000 clones, about nine tenths of them singletons; the top ten hold approximately 19%. The J gene is TRBJ1-1, the V gene TRBV28, with D possibly matching TRBD1 (6 bases). This clonotype was sampled from a human patient who received an intestinal transplant, so some T cells may come from the graft donor. The sequenced sample was ileum tissue, obtained about 200 days after intestinal transplant. Here the CDR3 reads CASSLDTGRGTEAFF. The CDR3 DNA sequence: TGTGCCAGCAGTTTAGACACAGGGAGAGGAACTGAAGCTTTCTTT.